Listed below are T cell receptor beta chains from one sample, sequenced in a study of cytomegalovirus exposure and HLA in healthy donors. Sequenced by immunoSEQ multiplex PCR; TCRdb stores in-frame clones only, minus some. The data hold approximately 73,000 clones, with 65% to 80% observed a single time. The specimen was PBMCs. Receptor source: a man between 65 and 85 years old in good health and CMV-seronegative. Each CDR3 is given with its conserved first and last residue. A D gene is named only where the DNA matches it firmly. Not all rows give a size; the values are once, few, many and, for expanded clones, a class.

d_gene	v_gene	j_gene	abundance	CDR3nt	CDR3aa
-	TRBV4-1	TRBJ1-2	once	TGCGCCAGCAGCCAAGTAGGAGCGGGGTTGGACCGAGCTAACTATGGCTACACCTTC	CASSQVGAGLDRANYGYTF
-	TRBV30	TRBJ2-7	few	TGTGCCTCCTCAAGGGACACAACCTCCTACGAGCAGTACTTC	CASSRDTTSYEQYF
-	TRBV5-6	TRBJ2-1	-	TGTGCCAGCAGCTCCCCGGGGGACTGGTCAAATGAGCAGTTCTTC	CASSSPGDWSNEQFF
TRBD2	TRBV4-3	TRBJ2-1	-	TGCGCCAGCAGCCAAGCGGCTAGCGGGAGTAATGAGCAGTTCTTC	CASSQAASGSNEQFF
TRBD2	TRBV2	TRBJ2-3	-	TGTGCCAGCAGTGGCCCGGGACTAGCGGGGGGGAGCACAGATACGCAGTATTTT	CASSGPGLAGGSTDTQYF
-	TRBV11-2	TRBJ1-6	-	TGTGCCAGCAGCCCTCAGACAGAATCACCCCTCCACTTT	CASSPQTESPLHF
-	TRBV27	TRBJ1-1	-	TGTGCCAGCAGTCAGTACAGGGCTAACACTGAAGCTTTCTTT	CASSQYRANTEAFF
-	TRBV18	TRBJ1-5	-	TGTGCCAGCTCACCAATACGGGGATCAAAAGACTATAGCAATCAGCCCCAGCATTTT	CASSPIRGSKDYSNQPQHF
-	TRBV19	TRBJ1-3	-	TGTGCCAGTACCCCGAGCGGGGGGCAATGGAACTCTGGAAACACCATATATTTT	CASTPSGGQWNSGNTIYF
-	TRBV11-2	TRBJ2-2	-	TGTGCCAGCAGCATCCTTAGTGGCACCGGGGAGCTGTTTTTT	CASSILSGTGELFF
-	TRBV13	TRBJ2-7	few	TGTGCCAGCAGCTTATTGGCGACAGGAATCCACGAGCAGTACTTC	CASSLLATGIHEQYF
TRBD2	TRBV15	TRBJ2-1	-	TGTGCCACCAGCAGAGGAGCTAGCGGGGGTGGGTACAATGAGCAGTTCTTC	CATSRGASGGGYNEQFF
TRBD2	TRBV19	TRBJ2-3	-	TGTGCCAGTAGAACAGGACTAGCGGGAAGGAGGGATACGCAGTATTTT	CASRTGLAGRRDTQYF
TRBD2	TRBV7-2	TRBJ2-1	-	TGTGCCAGCAGCCCGGGACTAGCGGGAGCTAATGAGCAGTTCTTC	CASSPGLAGANEQFF
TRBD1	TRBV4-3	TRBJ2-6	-	TGCGCCAGCAGCCTCCGATTAGCGCAGGGGGCAAGCTCTGGGGCCAACGTCCTGACTTTC	CASSLRLAQGASSGANVLTF
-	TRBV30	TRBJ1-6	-	TGTGCCTGGAGTGACCCGGGCTATAATTCACCCCTCCACTTT	CAWSDPGYNSPLHF
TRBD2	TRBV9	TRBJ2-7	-	TGTGCCAGCAGCGAGGGACTAGCGGGAACCTACGAGCAGTACTTC	CASSEGLAGTYEQYF
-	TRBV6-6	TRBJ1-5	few	TGTGCCAGCAGTCCAGAGATAGGGGGCAATCAGCCCCAGCATTTT	CASSPEIGGNQPQHF
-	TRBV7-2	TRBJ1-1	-	TGTGCCAGCAGCTCAGGACAGATGAACACTGAAGCTTTCTTT	CASSSGQMNTEAFF
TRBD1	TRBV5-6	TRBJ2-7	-	TGTGCCAGCAGCATCGGACAGGGATCAAGGACGCAGTACTTC	CASSIGQGSRTQYF
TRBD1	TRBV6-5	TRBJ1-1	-	TGTGCCAGCAGTTCCCCCGGACAGGGGGCGTACACTGAAGCTTTCTTT	CASSSPGQGAYTEAFF
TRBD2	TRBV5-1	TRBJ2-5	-	TGCGCCAGCAGCTTGAAGGCGGGGGGTGGGGAGACCCAGTACTTC	CASSLKAGGGETQYF
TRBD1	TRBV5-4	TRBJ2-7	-	TGTGCCAGCAGCTCTCCGGGACAGGGCTACGAGCAGTACTTC	CASSSPGQGYEQYF
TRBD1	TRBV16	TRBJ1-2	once	TGTGCCAGCAGCCAGCAAGGGACAGGAGCTAACTATGGCTACACCTTC	CASSQQGTGANYGYTF
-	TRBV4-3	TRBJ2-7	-	TGCGCCAGCAGCCAACGGACGGGGACCTACGAGCAGTACTTC	CASSQRTGTYEQYF
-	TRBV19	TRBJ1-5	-	TGTGCCAGTGGCCCGATGGGGGCCTTTAATCAGCCCCAGCATTTT	CASGPMGAFNQPQHF
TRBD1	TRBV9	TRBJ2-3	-	TGTGCCAGCAACCAGCAGGGGGATAGCACAGATACGCAGTATTTT	CASNQQGDSTDTQYF
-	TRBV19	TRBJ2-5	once	TGTGCCAGTAGTCACACGGACAGACAAGAGACCCAGTACTTC	CASSHTDRQETQYF